This TCR beta chain stems from a study of control samples from healthy donors and cancer patients. This clone was observed a single time. Data came from immunoSEQ multiplex PCR; TCRdb stores just in-frame clones and leaves some out. The sample records about 190,000 clones, 80% to 95% being singletons. This CDR3 has 19 amino acids. V was pared by 0 bases and J by 2 bases, with 21 bases between. Germline CDR1 and CDR2: KGHSH and LQKENI. This clonotype was sampled from a man between 18 and 29 years old in good health. V and J are TRBV18 and TRBJ2-3, with D perhaps matching TRBD1 (5 bases). Specimen: blood. CDR3 in amino acids: CASSPPLAAWQGPTDTQYF. DNA of the CDR3: TGTGCCAGCTCACCACCGTTAGCAGCTTGGCAGGGCCCCACAGATACGCAGTATTTT. The complete variable domain, with remaining parts taken from reference TRBV18 and TRBJ2-3, reads NAGVMQNPRHLVRRRGQEARLRCSPMKGHSHVYWYRQLPEEGLKFMVYLQKENIIDESGMPKERFSAEFPKEGPSILRIQQVVRGDSAAYFCASSPPLAAWQGPTDTQYFGPGTRLTVL.